This is a list of T cell receptor beta chains from one sample in a study of blood T cell repertoires in COVID-19. TCRdb keeps only in-frame clones here, not all; method: immunoSEQ multiplex PCR. Of about 54,000 clones listed, about nine tenths are singletons. The material sequenced was peripheral blood. These receptors came from a man over 45 with active COVID-19. The conserved cysteine and the conserved F or W are not part of the CDR3 here. Each record gives: V gene, J gene, CDR3 protein.

TRBV28,TRBJ1-1,ASSLWAAAVSTEAF
TRBV27,TRBJ1-4,ASSLMIGAEKLF
TRBV28,TRBJ1-2,ASRLEGRVGYGYT
TRBV7-2,TRBJ1-2,ASQQGNYGYT
TRBV5-1,TRBJ2-3,ASRTSESTDTQY
TRBV11-2,TRBJ2-5,ASSLSGQGWQETQY
TRBV19,TRBJ2-3,ASSIGAGGRGDTQY
TRBV5-1,TRBJ1-2,ASSLGQGEPYGYT
TRBV30,TRBJ2-7,AWRTGVEQY
TRBV14,TRBJ1-2,ASSADRIYGYT
TRBV29-1,TRBJ1-2,SVDLGYGYT
TRBV5-1,TRBJ1-3,ASSLREGGNTIY
TRBV9,TRBJ2-4,ASSEGQGAVAKNIQY
TRBV2,TRBJ1-4,ASSLRRSRNEKLF
TRBV5-6,TRBJ2-7,ASSLTSGVYEQY
TRBV14,TRBJ2-1,ASSPGLAGGDNEQF
TRBV18,TRBJ2-3,ASSRDYYTDTQY
TRBV29-1,TRBJ2-2,SVVRGFTGELF
TRBV7-3,TRBJ2-5,ASSRTGTSGLQETQY
TRBV25-1,TRBJ2-3,ASSSRASGGTDTQY
TRBV6-6,TRBJ2-2,ASSYGRGNTGELF
TRBV4-3,TRBJ2-7,ASSPGTSGLKGYEQY
TRBV5-5,TRBJ2-3,ASSSGLAGSTDTQY
TRBV5-6,TRBJ2-5,ASSFYGTSQETQY
TRBV28,TRBJ1-1,ASSPGSHTEAF
TRBV7-2,TRBJ2-1,ASSTRRGGQF
TRBV6-2/TRBV6-3,TRBJ1-5,ASSPNFLRQGGWGNQPQH